This T cell receptor beta chain stems from a study of cytomegalovirus exposure and HLA in healthy donors. The study, taken as a whole, reports: CMV serostatus was the only recorded immune exposure for donors.

Use of 60 Vbeta and 13 Jbeta primers characterized the PCR. Clones were sequenced by immunoSEQ multiplex PCR, and TCRdb holds only the in-frame ones, with some missing. Of some 41,000 clones listed, approximately 63% are singletons. In the case of this clone: No antigen is known for it.

The CDR3 runs to 15 residues. The V and J ends lost 0 bases and 6 bases, in that order; junction bases with no gene match: 4. Germline loops: CDR1 MRHNA, CDR2 SNTAGT. This receptor was taken from a man in his forties in good health and CMV-seronegative. Sample: PBMCs. The chain carries TRBV6-4 and TRBJ1-2; 10 bases line up with TRBD1. The CDR3 protein is CASSDSSGTGDGYTF. CDR3 nucleotide sequence: TGTGCCAGCAGTGACTCATCCGGGACAGGGGATGGCTACACCTTC.